This is a list of T cell receptor beta chains from one sample in a study of cytomegalovirus exposure and HLA in healthy donors. The table came from immunoSEQ multiplex PCR; TCRdb's copy has only in-frame clones and leaves some out. The sample contains around 170,000 clones, approximately 80% of which appear only once. Sequences were obtained from PBMCs. The receptors come from a woman younger than 30 in good health and CMV-seronegative. CDR3s include the opening cysteine and the closing phenylalanine or tryptophan. Fields, in order: J gene, V gene, CDR3 length, CDR3 protein.

>TRBJ1-1|TRBV5-1|14
CASSTQGFNTEAFF
>TRBJ2-7|TRBV28|17
CASSLELTGEWSHEQYF
>TRBJ1-2|TRBV4-2|16
CASSQEPDRGLFGYTF
>TRBJ2-7|TRBV5-5|15
CASSLAETGIYEQYF
>TRBJ2-1|TRBV19|15
CASSRGQSSYNEQFF
>TRBJ2-7|TRBV6-5|15
CASTPLTRSSYEQYF
>TRBJ1-5|TRBV19|16
CASSTRLAISNQPQHF
>TRBJ1-4|TRBV28|14
CASSLSVRDEKLFF
>TRBJ2-7|TRBV4-1|14
CASSRGTESYEQYF
>TRBJ1-5|TRBV6-5|15
CASRGGGAINQPQHF
>TRBJ2-7|TRBV19|15
CASSPGTNPTYEQYF
>TRBJ1-2|TRBV19|15
CASSTLRDRNYGYTF
>TRBJ2-7|TRBV6-1|21
CASSEKLGLSRTSGGSYEQYF
>TRBJ2-3|TRBV15|19
CATSRSRPGTSGTTDTQYF
>TRBJ2-4|TRBV5-6|17
CASSPLSGEGAKNIQYF